The 22 T cell receptor beta chains presented below share a single source sample, sequenced in a study of long-term antiretroviral therapy in people with HIV. At survey level, the immunoSEQ assay was run in its v3.0 version. Here immunoSEQ multiplex PCR was the method, and the copy in TCRdb shows in-frame clones only, minus some. The sample carries over 20,000 clones, 80% to 90% recorded once. Sample: unsorted PBMCs, taken 3 years after starting antiretroviral therapy. The receptors were sampled from a man younger than 35 with HIV.

This clone showed up just once. This rearrangement joins TRBV2 to TRBJ1-1, with 10 bases fitting TRBD1. The trim removed 4 bases at V and 2 bases at J, leaving 7 bases unmatched. This CDR3 has 16 residues. Per the germline V gene, CDR1 is SNHLY and CDR2 is FYNNEI. In DNA, the CDR3 is TGTGCCAGCAGTGTACCGGGACAGGGGTTTAACACTGAAGCTTTCTTT. Amino acid sequence: CASSVPGQGFNTEAFF.

V and J are TRBV4-1 and TRBJ2-5; D may match TRBD1 or TRBD2 (6 bases each). Trimming stripped 1 base from V and 9 bases from J, with 12 bases between. CDR1 and CDR2 (germline): MGHRA, YSYEKL. The CDR3 contains 13 residues. CDR3 sequence reads: CASSQGGAGAQYF. In DNA form, the CDR3 reads TGCGCCAGCAGCCAAGGGGGGGCAGGGGCCCAGTACTTC.

This chain connects TRBV19 to TRBJ1-2; TRBD1 agrees at 7 bases. The CDR3 spans 15 residues. Looked up from germline, CDR1 is LNHDA and CDR2 is SQIVND (reference sequence). Trimming removed 7 bases from V and 4 bases from J; junction bases left unmatched: 12. The CDR3 nucleotides are TGTGCCAGTAAAAGGGGGCTCTTTACGTCCTATGGCTACACCTTC. Translating gives CASKRGLFTSYGYTF.

The chain combines TRBV19 with TRBJ2-7; TRBD1 agrees at 7 bases. Germline trimming cut 3 bases from V and 5 bases from J; bases unmatched to any gene: 4. CDR1 and CDR2 (germline): LNHDA, SQIVND (reference sequence). This CDR3 is 13 amino acids long. The CDR3 sequence is CASSMTGFNEQYF. The CDR3 DNA reads as TGTGCCAGTAGTATGACAGGGTTCAACGAGCAGTACTTC.

V gene TRBV5-1 combines with J gene TRBJ1-1; 8 bases map to TRBD1. Germline CDR1 reads SGHRS; CDR2 reads YFSETQ. The CDR3 totals 15 residues. Unmatched junction bases numbered 6, after V lost 4 bases and J lost 1 base. This CDR3 reads CASSTSQGANTEAFF. Here the CDR3 DNA reads TGCGCCAGCAGCACCTCCCAGGGGGCGAACACTGAAGCTTTCTTT. Using reference TRBV5-1 and TRBJ1-1 for the parts outside the CDR3, the full variable domain is KAGVTQTPRYLIKTRGQQVTLSCSPISGHRSVSWYQQTPGQGLQFLFEYFSETQRNKGNFPGRFSGRQFSNSRSEMNVSTLELGDSALYLCASSTSQGANTEAFFGQGTRLTVV.

The genes are TRBV5-1 and TRBJ1-1; D remains unclear. Trimming removed 0 bases from V and 0 bases from J, with 6 bases in between. CDR3 size: 14 residues. CDR1 is SGHRS and CDR2 is YFSETQ in the germline V gene. The CDR3 is CASSLADLNTEAFF. For the CDR3, the DNA is TGCGCCAGCAGCTTGGCGGACTTGAACACTGAAGCTTTCTTT.

The V call is TRBV5-1, the J call TRBJ2-5; D ambiguous. Germline-derived CDR1 and CDR2 are SGHRS and YFSETQ. Trimming took off 4 bases at V and 2 bases at J, with 12 bases between the two ends. The CDR3 has 14 amino acids. CDR3 loop: CASSPPGTQETQYF. The CDR3 nucleotides are TGCGCCAGCAGCCCTCCCGGCACACAAGAGACCCAGTACTTC.

The V gene is TRBV6-6, the J gene TRBJ1-5; 11 bases are a match to TRBD1. CDR3 size: 16 residues. After removal of 0 bases from V and 4 bases from J, the junction contained 2 bases not matched to a gene. Germline V gene sequence: CDR1 MNHNY, CDR2 SVGAGI (reference sequence). In DNA form, the CDR3 reads TGTGCCAGCAGTTACTCGGGACAGGGGGAGAATCAGCCCCAGCATTTT. Protein sequence: CASSYSGQGENQPQHF.

This rearrangement joins TRBV10-3 to TRBJ1-1; 7 bases fit TRBD1. Germline V gene lookup returns CDR1 ENHRY and CDR2 SYGVKD. The CDR3 sequence is 16 residues long. V shed 4 bases, J shed 6 bases, and the junction held 14 bases outside the gene matches. The CDR3 bases are TGTGCCATCAGTGTTGGGTCAGGGGGTGATTTGGCTGAAGCTTTCTTT. This sequence encodes CAISVGSGGDLAEAFF.

V is TRBV18 and J is TRBJ1-5; 7 bases match TRBD1. The CDR3 is 15 residues long. With V trimmed by 5 bases and J by 5 bases, 9 bases remained unmatched. Germline V CDR1 and CDR2: KGHSH, LQKENI. In DNA form, the CDR3 reads TGTGCCAGCTCATCCCGACAGGGTAAGTATCAGCCCCAGCATTTT. This translates into CASSSRQGKYQPQHF.

V and J are TRBV5-5 and TRBJ1-2; 8 nucleotides align to TRBD1. CDR3 length: 14 residues. The V gene's germline CDR1 is SGHKS and CDR2 YYEKEE (reference sequence). The trim removed 4 bases at V and 7 bases at J, leaving 9 bases unmatched. This CDR3 is CASSTTGEGSGYTF. The CDR3 nucleotides are TGTGCCAGCAGCACGACAGGGGAAGGTTCTGGCTACACCTTC.

This clone was seen a single time. The V call is TRBV7-3, the J call TRBJ2-3; a possible D gene is TRBD2 (6 bases). The CDR3 covers 16 residues. CDR1 is SGHTA, CDR2 FQGTGA, per germline. V was trimmed by 5 bases and J by 0 bases, leaving 15 bases between them. The CDR3 sequence: CASSRNGGSSTDTQYF. DNA for the CDR3: TGTGCCAGCAGCCGGAATGGGGGGTCGAGCACAGATACGCAGTATTTT.

V and J are TRBV7-8 and TRBJ2-7; 9 nucleotides agree with TRBD1. From germline, CDR1 is SGHVS and CDR2 FQNEAQ. This CDR3 spans 16 amino acids. V lost 5 bases to trimming and J lost 2 bases; unmatched junction nucleotides: 10. The CDR3 sequence is CASSLLLGQGTYEQYF. CDR3 nucleotide sequence: TGTGCCAGCAGCCTATTGCTGGGACAGGGAACCTACGAGCAGTACTTC.

The chain uses TRBV27 and TRBJ2-3; tentatively, D is TRBD2 (6 bases). The V gene lost 6 bases and the J gene lost 2 bases, with 15 bases spanning the gap. The germline V gene encodes CDR1 MNHEY and CDR2 SMNVEV (reference sequence). There are 15 residues in the CDR3. The CDR3 here is CASSLSRDFTDTQYF. CDR3 coding DNA: TGTGCCAGCAGCCTTAGCAGGGACTTCACAGATACGCAGTATTTT.

The chain combines TRBV7-8 with TRBJ2-7, with a possible D match to TRBD2 (6 bases). Trimming removed 1 base from V and 5 bases from J, with 9 bases in between. Germline values: CDR1 SGHVS, CDR2 FQNEAQ. This CDR3 is 13 amino acids long. In DNA, the CDR3 is TGTGCCAGCAGCTTAGGCGGGGAGCACGAGCAGTACGTC. Encoded protein: CASSLGGEHEQYV.

The gene calls are TRBV23-1 and TRBJ2-5; D unclear. Being an ORF, TRBV23-1 has a function that is uncertain. This CDR3 region has 10 residues. The V gene lost 7 bases and the J gene lost 5 bases, with 5 bases spanning the gap. The CDR3 here is CASNGETQYF. The CDR3 nucleotides read TGCGCCAGCAACGGGGAGACCCAGTACTTC.

This chain connects TRBV5-1 to TRBJ2-5, with TRBD1 matching 7 bases. CDR1 and CDR2 from the germline V gene are SGHRS and YFSETQ. The CDR3 is 14 amino acids. The trim removed 4 bases at V and 9 bases at J, leaving 12 bases unmatched. The CDR3 sequence is CASSPLDRTGPQYF. DNA for the CDR3: TGCGCCAGCAGCCCCTTAGACCGGACAGGACCCCAGTACTTC.

This CDR3 reads CASSPGVTGTRGPQHF. CDR3 sequence (DNA): TGTGCCAGCAGCCCAGGGGTCACAGGGACCAGGGGGCCCCAGCATTTT. The chain carries TRBV7-8 and TRBJ1-5, with D perhaps TRBD1 (6 bases). Per germline, CDR1 SGHVS and CDR2 FQNEAQ. This CDR3 contains 16 residues. The V and J ends lost 5 bases and 9 bases respectively, with 23 bases between them.

V and J are TRBV9 and TRBJ2-6; 9 bases are a match to TRBD1. J lost 4 bases, V lost 0 bases, and 8 bases had no gene match. The CDR3 is made up of 18 amino acids. In germline, CDR1 is SGDLS, CDR2 YYNGEE. CDR3: CASSVAPGTGYGANVLTF. Written as DNA, the CDR3 is TGTGCCAGCAGCGTAGCTCCTGGGACAGGGTACGGGGCCAACGTCCTGACTTTC.

The rearrangement joins TRBV29-1 to TRBJ1-2, with TRBD1 matching 7 bases. The CDR3 sequence is 11 residues long. CDR1 and CDR2 from the germline V gene are SQVTM and ANQGSEA. V was clipped by 6 bases and J by 8 bases; unmatched bases: 6. The CDR3 region has the DNA TGCAGCGTGGAGGGGGCGTGGGGCTACACCTTC. This translates into CSVEGAWGYTF. The full variable domain, with the rest looked up from reference TRBV29-1 and TRBJ1-2, is SAVISQKPSRDICQRGTSLTIQCQVDSQVTMMFWYRQQPGQSLTLIATANQGSEATYESGFVIDKFPISRPNLTFSTLTVSNMSPEDSSIYLCSVEGAWGYTFGSGTRLTVV.

This sequence joins TRBV11-2 and TRBJ2-3; the match to TRBD1 covers 8 bases. The CDR3 spans 15 residues. Germline CDR1 and CDR2: SGHAT and FQNNGV. Trimming removed 5 bases from V and 3 bases from J; junction bases left unmatched: 7. The CDR3 loop is CASSISRGQTDTQYF. The CDR3 DNA follows: TGTGCCAGCAGCATTAGCAGGGGGCAGACAGATACGCAGTATTTT. Complete variable domain (other parts from reference TRBV11-2 and TRBJ2-3): EAGVAQSPRYKIIEKRQSVAFWCNPISGHATLYWYQQILGQGPKLLIQFQNNGVVDDSQLPKDRFSAERLKGVDSTLKIQPAKLEDSAVYLCASSISRGQTDTQYFGPGTRLTVL.

This chain joins TRBV6-4 and TRBJ2-1; tentative D call: TRBD1 (6 bases). The CDR3 sequence is 16 residues long. Per the germline V gene, CDR1 is MRHNA and CDR2 is SNTAGT. Deletions cut 0 bases from V and 7 bases from J, with 16 bases between. The DNA for the CDR3 is TGTGCCAGCAGTGACTCGAGAGGGGGTGAAGTAAATGAGCAGTTCTTC. Translating it yields CASSDSRGGEVNEQFF.